Listed here is a single TCR beta chain. Per the original data handling: Reference gene primer amplification gave estimated nucleated cell counts. TCRdb's copy holds only in-frame clones and misses some; the assay was immunoSEQ multiplex PCR. V, J and clone size are those of that table, while D and trimming were read from the DNA. Altogether about 200,000 clones are present, 70% to 90% being singletons, with the ten largest covering over 2.5%. This entry belongs to a study of blood T cell repertoires in COVID-19. Study summary: The United States, Italy and Spain supplied acute and convalescent COVID-19 samples. Sample material is recorded as cDNA or gDNA derived from T cells, B-cell-depleted T cells, or PBMCs.

The CDR3 is 14 residues long. V was pared by 0 bases and J by 4 bases, with 10 bases between. Germline V lookup: CDR1 ENHRY, CDR2 SYGVKD. This chain connects TRBV10-3 to TRBJ2-7; possibly TRBD2 for D (6 bases). The sample consisted of peripheral blood. The receptor comes from a man aged 60 to 75 with acute or convalescent COVID-19. DNA for the CDR3: TGTGCCATCAGTGAGTCGGGGGGAACTTACGAGCAGTACTTC. Its protein is CAISESGGTYEQYF.